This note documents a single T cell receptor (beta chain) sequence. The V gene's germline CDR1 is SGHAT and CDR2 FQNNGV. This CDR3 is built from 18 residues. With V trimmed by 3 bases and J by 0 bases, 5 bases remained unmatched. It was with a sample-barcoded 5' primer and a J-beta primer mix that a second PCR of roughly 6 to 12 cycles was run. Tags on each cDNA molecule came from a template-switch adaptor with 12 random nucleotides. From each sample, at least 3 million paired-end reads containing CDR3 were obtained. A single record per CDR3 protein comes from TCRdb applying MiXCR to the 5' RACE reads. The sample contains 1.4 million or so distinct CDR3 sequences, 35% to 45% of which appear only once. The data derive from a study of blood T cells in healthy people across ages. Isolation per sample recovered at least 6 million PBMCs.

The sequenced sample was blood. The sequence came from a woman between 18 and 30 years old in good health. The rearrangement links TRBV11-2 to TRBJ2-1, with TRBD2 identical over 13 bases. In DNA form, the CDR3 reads TGTGCCAGCAGCTTCGGGACTAGCGGGATAAGCTCCTACAATGAGCAGTTCTTC. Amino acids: CASSFGTSGISSYNEQFF.